Following are 15 T cell receptor beta chains from one sample sequenced in a study of blood T cell repertoires in COVID-19 (dated by TCRdb to 2018 to 2021). Library prep was done by the immunoSEQ multiplex PCR assay. TCRdb retrieved this table from immuneACCESS and kept in-frame rearrangements only. Not all clones are present; in checked studies, unresolved V genes account for under half, and no reason is known for the remainder. The table for this sample lists roughly 85,000 clones; 86% of them were counted only once. 25% to 35% of the sample is held by the ten biggest clonotypes. The sample taken for sequencing was peripheral blood. The source is a man aged 50-60 years with active or convalescent COVID-19.

J is TRBJ1-1 and V is TRBV30; D gene unclear. Trimming pared 0 bases from V and 4 bases from J, leaving 18 bases between. CDR3 length: 16 residues. The germline V gene encodes CDR1 GTSNPN and CDR2 SVGIG (reference sequence). CDR3 sequence reads: CAWSVRGALSRTEAFF. The CDR3 DNA is TGTGCCTGGAGTGTACGTGGTGCGCTTTCCCGCACTGAAGCTTTCTTT.

The chain is built from TRBV12-3 or TRBV12-4 and TRBJ1-1; no clear D gene. The CDR3 contains 13 residues. Trimming stripped 8 bases from V and 6 bases from J, with 16 bases between. CDR3 loop: CASLLEGNSEAFF. CDR3 nucleotide sequence: TGTGCCAGCCTCCTTGAGGGCAACTCTGAAGCTTTCTTT.

This clone was seen more than once but under ten times. The chain combines TRBV6-2 or TRBV6-3 with TRBJ1-5; D ambiguous. V dropped 3 bases and J dropped 11 bases, with 20 bases sitting between them. This CDR3 region has 15 residues. CDR1 and CDR2 (germline): MNHEY, SVGEGT. The CDR3 region is CASSYVAGAEGAQHF. The CDR3 DNA reads as TGTGCCAGCAGTTATGTAGCAGGCGCGGAGGGTGCCCAGCATTTT.

The chain carries TRBV28 and TRBJ1-5; weak D call: TRBD1 (5 bases). The CDR3 extends over 14 amino acids. Germline-derived CDR1 and CDR2 are MDHEN and SYDVKM. Deletions cut 5 bases from V and 6 bases from J, with 14 bases between. The CDR3 reads CASSRNWGGQPQHF. CDR3 nucleotides: TGTGCCAGCAGTCGAAATTGGGGCGGTCAGCCCCAGCATTTT.

The chain joins TRBV28 to TRBJ1-5; D remains unclear. CDR3 length: 18 residues. The V gene lost 6 bases and the J gene lost 3 bases, with 24 bases spanning the gap. From germline, CDR1 is MDHEN and CDR2 SYDVKM. CDR3 sequence reads: CASRSRALSGTHNQPQHF. CDR3 nucleotides: TGTGCCAGCAGGTCTCGCGCGCTATCCGGTACCCACAATCAGCCCCAGCATTTT.

This rearrangement joins TRBV24-1 to TRBJ1-2, with D perhaps TRBD1 (5 bases). Germline loops: CDR1 KGHDR, CDR2 SFDVKD. Trimming left V 5 bases short and J 4 bases short, with 13 bases between. The CDR3 has 14 amino acids. CDR3 in amino acids: CATSGGDRSYGYTF. CDR3 DNA: TGTGCCACCAGTGGAGGAGACAGATCCTATGGCTACACCTTC.

This clone was observed a handful of times. The V gene is TRBV7-9, the J gene TRBJ2-2; TRBD2 matches at 9 bases. Trimming removed 8 bases from V and 0 bases from J; junction bases left unmatched: 13. CDR1 is SEHNR, CDR2 FQNEAQ, per germline (reference sequence). The length of the CDR3 is 18 residues. CDR3 in DNA: TGTGCCAGCCCTAAGCCGGGCCTAGCGGGGACGAACACCGGGGAGCTGTTTTTT. Translated: CASPKPGLAGTNTGELFF.

The V gene is TRBV9, the J gene TRBJ2-7; 11 bases fit TRBD1. Trimming took 2 bases from V and 6 from J; bases not matched to a gene: 7. Germline CDR1 reads SGDLS; CDR2 reads YYNGEE. There are 15 residues in the CDR3. The CDR3 protein is CASSVDGTGGGEQYF. The CDR3 bases are TGTGCCAGCAGCGTTGACGGGACAGGGGGAGGCGAGCAGTACTTC.

The chain couples TRBV30 to TRBJ1-4, with TRBD1 matching over 7 bases. V shed 5 bases and J 4 bases; nucleotides not matched to a gene: 4. This CDR3 comprises 13 residues. Germline V CDR1 and CDR2: GTSNPN, SVGIG (reference sequence). Written as DNA, the CDR3 is TGTGCCTGGGCGGGACAGAGTAATGAAAAACTGTTTTTT. This codes for CAWAGQSNEKLFF. Complete variable domain (other parts from reference TRBV30 and TRBJ1-4): SQTIHQWPATLVQPVGSPLSLECTVEGTSNPNLYWYRQAAGRGLQLLFYSVGIGQISSEVPQNLSASRPQDRQFILSSKKLLLSDSGFYLCAWAGQSNEKLFFGSGTQLSVL.

The chain employs TRBV19 and TRBJ1-5, with D perhaps TRBD1 (5 bases). The V and J ends lost 4 bases and 4 bases respectively, with 11 bases between them. The CDR3 length is 14 residues. Per germline, CDR1 LNHDA and CDR2 SQIVND (reference sequence). The CDR3 DNA follows: TGTGCCAGTAGTAACCAACAGGCAAATCAGCCCCAGCATTTT. It codes for CASSNQQANQPQHF.

The gene calls are TRBV7-8 and TRBJ2-1, with a weak D call TRBD2 (5 bases). Per germline, CDR1 SGHVS and CDR2 FQNEAQ. Trimming stripped 4 bases from V and 5 bases from J, with 15 bases between. This CDR3 contains 15 residues. In DNA, the CDR3 is TGTGCCAGCAGCTGGCGAACTGGACTCCACAATGAGCAGTTCTTC. Amino acids: CASSWRTGLHNEQFF.

V gene TRBV24-1 combines with J gene TRBJ2-2; D possibly corresponds to TRBD1 (6 bases). This CDR3 has 16 amino acids. Per germline, CDR1 KGHDR and CDR2 SFDVKD. V lost 1 base, J lost 4 bases, and 12 bases lay in between. The CDR3 region is CATSDLRGTITGELFF. The CDR3 DNA is TGTGCCACCAGTGATTTAAGAGGGACAATCACCGGGGAGCTGTTTTTT.

This clone appeared once. This rearrangement joins TRBV27 to TRBJ1-4; 7 bases map to TRBD1. This CDR3 is 15 amino acids long. J gave up 6 bases and V 2 bases, and 6 bases lay outside the gene matches. Germline-derived CDR1 and CDR2 are MNHEY and SMNVEV (reference sequence). The CDR3 DNA reads TGTGCCAGCAGTTTAAGGGGGCAGCGGCATGAAAAACTGTTTTTT. It codes for CASSLRGQRHEKLFF.

The chain couples TRBV5-1 to TRBJ2-3; maybe TRBD2 (6 bases). Germline V gives CDR1 SGHRS, CDR2 YFSETQ. The V gene lost 4 bases and the J gene lost 4 bases, with 19 bases spanning the gap. The CDR3 is 16 amino acids. The CDR3 region has the DNA TGCGCCAGCAGCCCTGGGACTTGGATCGGACCAGATACGCAGTATTTT. This encodes CASSPGTWIGPDTQYF.

This chain links TRBV9 with TRBJ2-1; tentative D call: TRBD1 (5 bases). The V and J ends lost 0 bases and 5 bases respectively, with 9 bases between them. The CDR3 covers 14 residues. CDR1 SGDLS and CDR2 YYNGEE come from the germline V gene. The DNA for the CDR3 is TGTGCCAGCAGCGTAGCAGGGCTCAACAATGAGCAGTTCTTC. Translated, it gives CASSVAGLNNEQFF.